The entry below gives a single T cell receptor beta chain sequence along with its context. What it recognizes is unknown. Separation from the roughly 670-subject first cohort characterized the approximately 120-subject validation cohort, to which the donors belonged. This table comes from immunoSEQ multiplex PCR, and its TCRdb copy is limited to in-frame clones, with some not included. The sample lists 220,000 or so clones, 80% to 90% occurring once. The data originate from a study of cytomegalovirus exposure and HLA in healthy donors. Study details: A later analysis reported the approximately 120 validation repertoires used the same platform as the approximately 660 first-cohort repertoires.

Overall study results and limits: The authors listed 150 to 200 TCR beta chains as cytomegalovirus-associated.

CDR3 length equals 15 residues. The germline gives CDR1 MNHNS, CDR2 SASEGT. Trimming took 7 bases from V and 2 from J; bases not matched to a gene: 8. The receptor comes from a woman aged 18-29 years in good health and CMV-seropositive. The chain combines TRBV6-1 with TRBJ2-7, with 10 bases that match TRBD1. Sequences were obtained from PBMCs. CDR3 residues: CASTRDRGSPYEQYF. The DNA of the CDR3 is TGTGCCAGCACCCGGGACAGGGGATCTCCCTACGAGCAGTACTTC.